The source of this TCR beta chain is a study of blood T cell repertoires in COVID-19. Whole-study context: Donors in the United States, Italy and Spain gave samples during acute or convalescent COVID-19.

With 2 bases clipped from V and 4 bases from J, the junction kept 1 base outside the gene matches. Germline values: CDR1 SSHAT, CDR2 FNYEAQ (reference sequence). The CDR3 is 14 amino acids. In Seattle, patients joined the study during active infection and were tracked longitudinally. Only in-frame clones appear in the TCRdb table, and some are missing; sequencing was by immunoSEQ multiplex PCR. The sample has 210,000 or so clones, over 80% seen once. This clonotype originated in a woman in her twenties or thirties with COVID-19, enrolled during active disease. The rearrangement joins TRBV7-7 to TRBJ2-1; the match to TRBD2 covers 8 bases. The sample was peripheral blood. The CDR3 DNA follows: TGTGCCAGCAGCTTACAGCGGGGGTACAATGAGCAGTTCTTC. Translation gives CASSLQRGYNEQFF.